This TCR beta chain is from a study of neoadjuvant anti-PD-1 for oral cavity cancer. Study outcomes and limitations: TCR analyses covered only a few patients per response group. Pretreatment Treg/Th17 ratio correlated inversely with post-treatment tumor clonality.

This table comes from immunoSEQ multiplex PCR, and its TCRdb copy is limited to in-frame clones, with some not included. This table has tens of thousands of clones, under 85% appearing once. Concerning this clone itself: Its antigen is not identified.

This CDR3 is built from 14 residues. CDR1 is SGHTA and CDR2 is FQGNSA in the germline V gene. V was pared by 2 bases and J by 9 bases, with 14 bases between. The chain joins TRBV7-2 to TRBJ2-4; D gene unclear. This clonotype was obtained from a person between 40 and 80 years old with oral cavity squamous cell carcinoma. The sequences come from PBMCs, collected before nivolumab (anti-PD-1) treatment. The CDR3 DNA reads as TGTGCCAGCAGCTTAAATTCTGTAGGTCTCATTCAGTACTTC. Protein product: CASSLNSVGLIQYF.